This T cell receptor beta chain was found in a study of blood T cell repertoires in COVID-19. Study-level background: The analysed material was cDNA or gDNA that came from T cells, B-cell-depleted T cells, or PBMCs.

Profiling relied on immunoSEQ multiplex PCR, and the TCRdb table lists in-frame clones only, not all of them. The repertoire holds 300,000 to 400,000 clones, with over 90% as singletons. Participant-reported clinical history was the basis for cohort assignment. Up to 2 weeks before entering the study, exposed participants had met a COVID-19 case. With V trimmed by 2 bases and J by 3 bases, 4 bases remained unmatched. There are 14 residues in the CDR3. Germline loops: CDR1 SGHDT, CDR2 YYEEEE. This clonotype was sampled from a woman aged 25 to 39 who had been exposed to COVID-19. The sequenced material came from PBMCs or T cells enriched from blood (not recorded which). The V call is TRBV5-6, the J call TRBJ2-5, with TRBD2 matching 7 bases. In nucleotides, the CDR3 is TGTGCCAGCAGCTTACCCGGGACTAAAGAGACCCAGTACTTC. Residues: CASSLPGTKETQYF.